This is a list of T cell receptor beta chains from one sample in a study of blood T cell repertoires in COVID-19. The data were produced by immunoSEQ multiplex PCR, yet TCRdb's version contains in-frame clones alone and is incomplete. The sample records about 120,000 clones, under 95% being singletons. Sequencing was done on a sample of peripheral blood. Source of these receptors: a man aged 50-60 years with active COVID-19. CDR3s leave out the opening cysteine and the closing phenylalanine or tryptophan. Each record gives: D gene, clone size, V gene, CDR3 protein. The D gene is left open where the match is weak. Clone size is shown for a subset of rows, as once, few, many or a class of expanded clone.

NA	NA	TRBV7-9	ASIRTETSEAF
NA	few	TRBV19	ASSLPLALSTDTQY
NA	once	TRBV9	ASSEKGNRQEETQY
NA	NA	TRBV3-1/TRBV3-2	ASSQDMAFTDTQY
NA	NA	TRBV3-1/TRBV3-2	ASSLQGPLGEKLF
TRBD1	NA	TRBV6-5	ASRRDRDQIYEQY
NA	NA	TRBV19	ASSPLESVGTGELF
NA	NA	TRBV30	AWSVTGSNEAF
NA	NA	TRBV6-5	ASSSGLPGGRETQY
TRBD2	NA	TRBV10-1	ASSEMGLASPGSYNEQF
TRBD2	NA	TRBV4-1	ASSQLGTSGEYNEQF
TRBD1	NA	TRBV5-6	ASSPPHSRTGLSYGYT
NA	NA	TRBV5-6	ASSSQEAAGAYNSPLH
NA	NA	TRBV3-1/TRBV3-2	ASSRGMENTIY
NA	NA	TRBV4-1	ASSPWGLNTEAF
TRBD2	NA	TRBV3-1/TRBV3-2	ASSWASGSSGELF
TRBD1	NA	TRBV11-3	ASSPHRGMDEQF
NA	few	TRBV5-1	ASSSGVGTEAF
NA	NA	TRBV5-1	ASSEQGSGANVLT
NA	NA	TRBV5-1	ASSLAGEWYNEQF
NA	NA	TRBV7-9	ASSLGGGGNTIY
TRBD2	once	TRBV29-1	SVCSIGAGDEQF
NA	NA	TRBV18	ASSLQDSYNSPLH
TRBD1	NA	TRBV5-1	ASSFTPGQGTETQY
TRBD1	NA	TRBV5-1	ASSRGQGSLDTEAF
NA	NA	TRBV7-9	ASSLGGTGHNEQF
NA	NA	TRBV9	ASSVAVSQETQY
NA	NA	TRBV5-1	ASSPRVSRSYNSPLH
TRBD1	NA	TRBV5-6	ASSLTGSSYNEQF
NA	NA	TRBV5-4	ASSLGFGAEGTEAF
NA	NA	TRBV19	ASMETGANTEAF
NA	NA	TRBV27	ASRLLGGEETQY
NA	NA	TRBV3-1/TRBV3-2	ASSQVQGNTEAF
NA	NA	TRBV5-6	ASSRQPVTGNTIY
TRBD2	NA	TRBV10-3	AISPGLAGHEQF
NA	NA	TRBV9	ASSVHDSSEQF
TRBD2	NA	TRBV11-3	ASSTRGSGREVGDQY
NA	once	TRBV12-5	ASGLVRGTRNEKLF
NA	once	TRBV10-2	ASRDRLNQPQH
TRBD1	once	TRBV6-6	ASSPGQGWMKGYSAYNEQF
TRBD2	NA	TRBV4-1	ASSQVGLAGYPGELF
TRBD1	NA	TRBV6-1	ASSETMAGTEGSPLH
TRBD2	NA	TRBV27	ASSPTSLAGGFYEQY
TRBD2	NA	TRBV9	ASSLRTSGYSTDTQY
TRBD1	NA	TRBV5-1	ASSPQDRVNTEAF
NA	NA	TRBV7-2	ASSLAAVLAETQY
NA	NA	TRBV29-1	MGGDEGGYT
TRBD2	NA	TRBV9	ASSVDGQAGNTGELF
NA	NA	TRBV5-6	ASSLTETSRQPQH
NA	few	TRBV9	ASSDTGDIYNSPLH
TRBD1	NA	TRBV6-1	ASSAPGQGFVQPQH
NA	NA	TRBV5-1	ASSLQGMGQDEQF
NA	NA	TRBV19	ASSPQGDGNTIY
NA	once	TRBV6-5	ASSLRAGTPYEQY